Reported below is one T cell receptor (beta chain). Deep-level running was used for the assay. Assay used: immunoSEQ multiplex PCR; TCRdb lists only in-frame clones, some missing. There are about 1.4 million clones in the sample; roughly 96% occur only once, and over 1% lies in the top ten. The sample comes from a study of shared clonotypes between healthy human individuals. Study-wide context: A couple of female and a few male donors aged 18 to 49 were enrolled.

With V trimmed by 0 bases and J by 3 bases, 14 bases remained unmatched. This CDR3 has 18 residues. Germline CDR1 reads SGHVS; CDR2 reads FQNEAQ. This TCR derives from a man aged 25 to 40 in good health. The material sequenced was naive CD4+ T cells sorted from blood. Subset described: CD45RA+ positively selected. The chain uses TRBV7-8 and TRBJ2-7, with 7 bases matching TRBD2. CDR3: CASSLASPGLAVYYEQYF. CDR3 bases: TGTGCCAGCAGCTTAGCGTCCCCGGGGCTAGCGGTTTACTACGAGCAGTACTTC.